One T cell receptor (beta chain) is described in this entry. The antigen is not known. An end of the junction does not agree with germline; a read error may underlie this. In the PCR, 60 Vbeta and 13 Jbeta primers were used. This table comes from immunoSEQ multiplex PCR, and its TCRdb copy is limited to in-frame clones, with some not included. The sample spans fewer than 60,000 clones; the ten largest clones claim around 6.5%. This specimen belongs to a study of cytomegalovirus exposure and HLA in healthy donors. Findings of the study overall: Reportedly, a later analysis found an Asian-associated ancestry cluster had fewer N-insertions than the approximately 670-donor mean.

The CDR3 is 15 amino acids. Germline assignment: CDR1 GTSNPN and CDR2 SVGIG (reference sequence). The sequence came from a woman aged 35 to 49 in good health and CMV-seronegative. The chain carries TRBV30 and TRBJ1-2; D call uncertain. Sequences were obtained from PBMCs. CDR3 coding DNA: TGTGCCGGGAGGAGGGAGCGATCCTTCTCCTATGGCTACACCTTC. The encoded protein is CAGRRERSFSYGYTF.